These T cell receptor beta chains were read from a single sample in a study of blood T cell repertoires in COVID-19. Some clones are missing from TCRdb's copy, which holds only in-frame ones; the method was immunoSEQ multiplex PCR. Here the sample spans about 110,000 clones, around 81% being singletons. Specimen: peripheral blood. Receptor source: a human donor in a cohort sampled during active or convalescent COVID-19. CDR3s leave out the opening cysteine and the closing phenylalanine or tryptophan. Where a row states a size, it is once, few, many or the class of an expanded clone; other rows omit it.

TRBJ1-4	-	TRBV10-1	ASSDMTGSGFEEKLF
TRBJ1-1	-	TRBV24-1	ATSDHDRGGKTEAF
TRBJ2-3	once	TRBV30	AWSLRQWTSGTDTQY
TRBJ1-5	few	TRBV2	ASSTGTVLRPQH
TRBJ2-2	few	TRBV9	ASSVVGEGMTGELF
TRBJ2-1	-	TRBV18	ASSPPINAGRGEQF
TRBJ1-1	once	TRBV5-6	ASSLATGWNKAF
TRBJ2-3	-	TRBV7-2	ASSSDRGADTQY
TRBJ2-3	-	TRBV4-2	ASSQDGVAGSTDTQY
TRBJ2-3	-	TRBV3-1/TRBV3-2	ASSALSPDTQY
TRBJ2-7	-	TRBV14	ASSQDRPQWTAPYEQY
TRBJ2-5	-	TRBV6-2/TRBV6-3	ASSKDRGWGETQY
TRBJ2-1	-	TRBV3-1/TRBV3-2	ASSQGLAGGYEQF
TRBJ2-7	-	TRBV28	ASSSVGGRGYEQY
TRBJ2-3	few	TRBV25-1	ASISRWGPADTQY
TRBJ1-3	once	TRBV7-2	ASSTLTETGNTIY
TRBJ2-4	-	TRBV3-1/TRBV3-2	ASSLTNNRQGEHIQY
TRBJ1-5	-	TRBV28	ASRAQGSRNQPQH
TRBJ2-5	-	TRBV7-2	ASSLARDFETQY
TRBJ2-3	few	TRBV10-2	ASSDGGAGTDTQY
TRBJ2-7	-	TRBV6-2/TRBV6-3	ASSYPEPAGFWWEQY
TRBJ1-2	-	TRBV18	ASSPPGGGYT
TRBJ1-5	many	TRBV4-1	ASSPGTISLGNQPQH
TRBJ2-2	-	TRBV5-4	AGTGVATGELF
TRBJ1-4	-	TRBV19	ASSGQGQLAEKLF
TRBJ2-5	-	TRBV5-5	ASTPTAAQETQY
TRBJ2-5	-	TRBV18	ASSTNRGQGEETQY
TRBJ2-5	-	TRBV29-1	SAGQGRETQY
TRBJ2-7	once	TRBV18	ASSPAGIPGYEQY
TRBJ1-1	-	TRBV29-1	SVARGGEAF
TRBJ2-7	-	TRBV7-9	ASSSGLAGPWAAYEQY
TRBJ1-2	-	TRBV5-4	ASSPGGWQGTGRNYGYT
TRBJ2-7	few	TRBV11-2	ASSHAGDEQY
TRBJ2-1	-	TRBV9	ASSRERTGDRNEQF
TRBJ1-2	-	TRBV9	ASSRGDGGANYGYT
TRBJ1-1	few	TRBV10-3	AISVQGNTEAF
TRBJ1-4	-	TRBV4-1	ASSQTLGGREENEKLF